Below are 17 T cell receptor beta chains sequenced from a single sample in a study of T cell changes during pregnancy in multiple sclerosis. Sequencing was performed with immunoSEQ multiplex PCR; in TCRdb, only in-frame clones are kept and a portion is missing. Here the sample spans about 36,000 clones, roughly 93% being singletons. The material was CD4+ T cells from peripheral blood mononuclear cells, obtained in the first trimester of pregnancy. These receptors all stem from a female donor with multiple sclerosis, enrolled in a pregnancy study.

This clone was found once. J is TRBJ2-7 and V is TRBV2; 11 bases map to TRBD2. The CDR3 is made up of 14 amino acids. The germline V gene has CDR1 SNHLY and CDR2 FYNNEI. The ends lost 3 bases at V and 3 bases at J; junction bases unmatched: 1. In DNA, the CDR3 is TGTGCCAGCAGTGATGGGACTAGCGGCTACGAGCAGTACTTC. This codes for CASSDGTSGYEQYF.

The chain links TRBV27 to TRBJ1-1; 8 bases agree with TRBD1. V lost 6 bases to trimming and J lost 3 bases; unmatched junction nucleotides: 6. The germline V gene encodes CDR1 MNHEY and CDR2 SMNVEV (reference sequence). The CDR3 totals 14 residues. The CDR3 sequence: CASRGKQGDTEAFF. CDR3 coding DNA: TGTGCCAGCAGGGGGAAACAGGGGGACACTGAAGCTTTCTTT.

This clone has just one count. V and J are TRBV30 and TRBJ2-3, with D maybe TRBD2 (6 bases). Trimming took off 0 bases at V and 4 bases at J, with 11 bases between the two ends. The CDR3 is 14 amino acids. CDR1 is GTSNPN and CDR2 is SVGIG in the germline V gene (reference sequence). The CDR3 bases are TGTGCCTGGAGTGTACGGAGGGAGCCAGATACGCAGTATTTT. It yields the protein CAWSVRREPDTQYF.

The chain links TRBV19 to TRBJ2-5, with TRBD2 as a possible D gene (6 bases). This CDR3 spans 14 amino acids. The V gene's germline CDR1 is LNHDA and CDR2 SQIVND (reference sequence). Deletions cut 2 bases from V and 0 bases from J, with 7 bases between. Here the CDR3 reads CASSITSNQETQYF. CDR3 bases: TGTGCCAGTAGTATAACTAGCAACCAAGAGACCCAGTACTTC. Filled out from reference TRBV19 and TRBJ2-5, the complete variable domain reads DGGITQSPKYLFRKEGQNVTLSCEQNLNHDAMYWYRQDPGQGLRLIYYSQIVNDFQKGDIAEGYSVSREKKESFPLTVTSAQKNPTAFYLCASSITSNQETQYFGPGTRLLVL.

The chain carries TRBV15 and TRBJ2-1; TRBD1 matches at 9 bases. The CDR3 spans 18 residues. Germline V CDR1 and CDR2: LNHNV, YYDKDF (reference sequence). Trimming removed 0 bases from V and 0 bases from J; junction bases left unmatched: 6. DNA of the CDR3: TGTGCCACCAGCAGAGATAAACAGGGACAGGGCTCCTACAATGAGCAGTTCTTC. It translates to CATSRDKQGQGSYNEQFF.

This clone was seen a few times. V and J are TRBV10-3 and TRBJ2-7, with D unclear. The CDR3 has 12 amino acids. V lost 0 bases to trimming and J lost 7 bases, with 7 bases between them. Germline V gives CDR1 ENHRY, CDR2 SYGVKD. The CDR3 DNA reads TGTGCCATCAGTGAGTCGAGAGCGGAGCAGTACTTC. It is translated as CAISESRAEQYF.

The J gene is TRBJ1-5, the V gene TRBV19, with 7 nucleotides matching TRBD1. Germline V lookup: CDR1 LNHDA, CDR2 SQIVND (reference sequence). The V segment lost 3 bases and the J segment 3 bases; nucleotides outside the gene matches: 11. The CDR3 has 17 amino acids. CDR3 residues: CASSIRGQSFDNQPQHF. The CDR3 DNA sequence: TGTGCCAGTAGTATCCGGGGACAGAGCTTCGACAATCAGCCCCAGCATTTT.

This clone has only a few counts. The chain employs TRBV19 and TRBJ2-1, with 9 bases fitting TRBD2. CDR1 is LNHDA, CDR2 SQIVND, per germline (reference sequence). The CDR3 length is 15 residues. Trimming at V came to 6 bases and at J to 3 bases, leaving 6 bases not matched to a gene. The CDR3 reads CASRTGLAVYNEQFF. The CDR3 region has the DNA TGTGCCAGTAGGACGGGACTAGCCGTCTACAATGAGCAGTTCTTC.

V and J are TRBV28 and TRBJ1-5; 8 bases are a match to TRBD1. Germline V CDR1 and CDR2: MDHEN, SYDVKM. Trimming at V came to 3 bases and at J to 2 bases, leaving 12 bases not matched to a gene. The CDR3 is made up of 18 amino acids. The DNA of the CDR3 is TGTGCCAGCAGTTTCCCGCCAGGGGGCCTAGTGGGCAATCAGCCCCAGCATTTT. Protein: CASSFPPGGLVGNQPQHF. Drawing the rest from reference TRBV28 and TRBJ1-5, the complete variable domain is DVKVTQSSRYLVKRTGEKVFLECVQDMDHENMFWYRQDPGLGLRLIYFSYDVKMKEKGDIPEGYSVSREKKERFSLILESASTNQTSMYLCASSFPPGGLVGNQPQHFGDGTRLSIL.

The rearrangement links TRBV5-1 to TRBJ1-1; D unresolved. The CDR3 consists of 13 residues. Trimming left V 4 bases short and J 3 bases short, with 10 bases between. CDR1 is SGHRS, CDR2 YFSETQ, per germline. The CDR3 region is CASSRGGDTEAFF. DNA for the CDR3: TGCGCCAGCAGCCGGGGTGGGGACACTGAAGCTTTCTTT.

The CDR3 bases are TGCGCCAGCAGCAGCCTGGGACAACGAGCCACCGGGGAGCTGTTTTTT. This codes for CASSSLGQRATGELFF. The chain employs TRBV5-1 and TRBJ2-2; D possibly corresponds to TRBD1 (6 bases). CDR1 is SGHRS and CDR2 is YFSETQ in the germline V gene. CDR3 length equals 16 residues. Trimming took off 4 bases at V and 4 bases at J, with 17 bases between the two ends.

V and J are TRBV2 and TRBJ2-7; 9 nucleotides match TRBD1. Germline trimming cut 5 bases from V and 1 base from J; bases unmatched to any gene: 6. The CDR3 is 15 residues long. Germline V gene lookup returns CDR1 SNHLY and CDR2 FYNNEI. CDR3 coding DNA: TGTGCCAGCAGTCTAGGACAGGGGCCTTCCTACGAGCAGTACTTC. Translating gives CASSLGQGPSYEQYF.

This clone was observed once. The chain is built from TRBV10-3 and TRBJ1-1; unclear D gene. Germline-derived CDR1 and CDR2 are ENHRY and SYGVKD. Trimming shortened V by 3 bases and J by 0 bases, and 11 bases separated the two germline ends. This CDR3 has 15 residues. The CDR3 nucleotides read TGTGCCATCAGTGACCTTGGCAGGTTGAACACTGAAGCTTTCTTT. Its translation is CAISDLGRLNTEAFF.

This clone was recorded once. The V gene is TRBV4-2, the J gene TRBJ1-1; maybe TRBD1 (6 bases). V lost 4 bases and J lost 0, with 9 bases in between. The CDR3 consists of 14 residues. CDR1 and CDR2 from the germline V gene are LGHNA and YNFKEQ. The CDR3 DNA follows: TGTGCCAGCAGCCGCGACAGGATGAACACTGAAGCTTTCTTT. The encoded protein is CASSRDRMNTEAFF.

The gene calls are TRBV2 and TRBJ2-7; 7 nucleotides line up with TRBD1. V gave up 6 bases and J gave up 6 bases; unmatched junction bases: 2. The length of the CDR3 is 11 residues. The germline V gene has CDR1 SNHLY and CDR2 FYNNEI. The DNA for the CDR3 is TGTGCCAGCAGGAGGACAGGCGAGCAGTACTTC. This translates into CASRRTGEQYF.

The chain joins TRBV28 to TRBJ2-1, with TRBD2 identical over 10 bases. Trimming removed 5 bases from V and 5 bases from J; junction bases left unmatched: 6. CDR1 and CDR2 from the germline V gene are MDHEN and SYDVKM. The CDR3 is 15 residues long. This CDR3 is CASSLAGAPHNEQFF. DNA for the CDR3: TGTGCCAGCAGTCTAGCGGGAGCCCCCCACAATGAGCAGTTCTTC.

The chain has TRBV2 and TRBJ1-1; D uncertain. Trimming shortened V by 5 bases and J by 1 base, and 11 bases separated the two germline ends. This CDR3 is 14 amino acids long. In germline, CDR1 is SNHLY, CDR2 FYNNEI. CDR3 amino acids: CASSQGRGNTEAFF. The CDR3 DNA reads TGTGCCAGCAGTCAAGGGCGAGGGAACACTGAAGCTTTCTTT.